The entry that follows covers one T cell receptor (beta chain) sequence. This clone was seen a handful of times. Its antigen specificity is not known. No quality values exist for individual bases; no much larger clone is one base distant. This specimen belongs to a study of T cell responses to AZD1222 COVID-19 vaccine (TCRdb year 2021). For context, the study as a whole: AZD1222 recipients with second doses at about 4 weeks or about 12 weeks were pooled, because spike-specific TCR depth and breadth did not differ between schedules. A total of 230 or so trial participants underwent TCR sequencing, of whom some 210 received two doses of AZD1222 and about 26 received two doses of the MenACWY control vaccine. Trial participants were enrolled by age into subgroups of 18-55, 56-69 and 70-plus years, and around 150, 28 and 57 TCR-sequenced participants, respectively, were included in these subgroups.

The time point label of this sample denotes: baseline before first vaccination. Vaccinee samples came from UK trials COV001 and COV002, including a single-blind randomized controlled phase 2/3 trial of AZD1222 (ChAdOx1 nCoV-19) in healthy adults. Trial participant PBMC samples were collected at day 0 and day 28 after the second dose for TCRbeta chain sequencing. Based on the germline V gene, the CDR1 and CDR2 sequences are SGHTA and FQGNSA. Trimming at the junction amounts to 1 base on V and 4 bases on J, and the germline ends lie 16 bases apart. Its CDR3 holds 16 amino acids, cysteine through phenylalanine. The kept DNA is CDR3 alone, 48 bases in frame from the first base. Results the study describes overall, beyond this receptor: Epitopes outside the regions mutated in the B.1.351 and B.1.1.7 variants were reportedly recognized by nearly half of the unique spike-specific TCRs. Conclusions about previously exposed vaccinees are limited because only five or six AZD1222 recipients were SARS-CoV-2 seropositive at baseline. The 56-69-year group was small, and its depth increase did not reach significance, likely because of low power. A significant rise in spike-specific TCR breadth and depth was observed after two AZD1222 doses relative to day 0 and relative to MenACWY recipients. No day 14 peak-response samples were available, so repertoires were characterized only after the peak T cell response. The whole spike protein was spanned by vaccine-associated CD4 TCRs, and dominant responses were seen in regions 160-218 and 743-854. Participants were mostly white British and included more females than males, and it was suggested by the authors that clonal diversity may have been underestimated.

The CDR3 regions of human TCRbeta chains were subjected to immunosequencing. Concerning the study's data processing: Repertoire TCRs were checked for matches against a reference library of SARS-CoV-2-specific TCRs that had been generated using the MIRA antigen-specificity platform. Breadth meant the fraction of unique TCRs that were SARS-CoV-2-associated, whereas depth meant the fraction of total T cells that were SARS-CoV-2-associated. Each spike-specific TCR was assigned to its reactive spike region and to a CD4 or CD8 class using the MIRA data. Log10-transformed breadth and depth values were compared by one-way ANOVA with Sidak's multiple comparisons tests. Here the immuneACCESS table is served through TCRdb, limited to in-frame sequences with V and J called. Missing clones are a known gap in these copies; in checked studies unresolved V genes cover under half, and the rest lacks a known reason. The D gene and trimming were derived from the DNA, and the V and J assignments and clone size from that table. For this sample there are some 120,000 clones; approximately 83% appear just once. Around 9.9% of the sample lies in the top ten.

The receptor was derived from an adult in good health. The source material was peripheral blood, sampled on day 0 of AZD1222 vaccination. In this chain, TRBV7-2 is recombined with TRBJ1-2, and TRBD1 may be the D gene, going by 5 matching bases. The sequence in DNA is TGTGCCAGCAGCTTAGTGGCGGGCAGGGAGGTCTATGGCTACACCTTC. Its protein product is CASSLVAGREVYGYTF.